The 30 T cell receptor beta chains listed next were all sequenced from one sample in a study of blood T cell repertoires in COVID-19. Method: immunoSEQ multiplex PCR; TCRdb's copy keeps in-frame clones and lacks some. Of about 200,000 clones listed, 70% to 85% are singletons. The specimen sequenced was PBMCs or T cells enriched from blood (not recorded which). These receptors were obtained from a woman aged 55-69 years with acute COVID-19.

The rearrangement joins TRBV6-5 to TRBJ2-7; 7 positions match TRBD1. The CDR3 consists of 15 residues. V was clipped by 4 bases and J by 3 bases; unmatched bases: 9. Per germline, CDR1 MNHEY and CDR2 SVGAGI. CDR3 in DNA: TGTGCCAGCAGTTTTCAACAGGGGCGGTACTACGAGCAGTACTTC. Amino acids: CASSFQQGRYYEQYF.

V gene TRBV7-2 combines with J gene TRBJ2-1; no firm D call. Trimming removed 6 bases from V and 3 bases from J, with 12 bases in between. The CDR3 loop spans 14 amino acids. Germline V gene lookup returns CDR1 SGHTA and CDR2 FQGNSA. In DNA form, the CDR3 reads TGTGCCAGCAGTCAGCCTGGCGGCTACAATGAGCAGTTCTTC. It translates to CASSQPGGYNEQFF.

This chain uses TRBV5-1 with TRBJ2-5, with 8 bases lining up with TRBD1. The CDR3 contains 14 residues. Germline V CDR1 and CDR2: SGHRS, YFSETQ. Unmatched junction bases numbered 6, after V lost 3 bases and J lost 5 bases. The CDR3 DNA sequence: TGCGCCAGCAGCTATGACAGGGGCGGGGAGACCCAGTACTTC. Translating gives CASSYDRGGETQYF.

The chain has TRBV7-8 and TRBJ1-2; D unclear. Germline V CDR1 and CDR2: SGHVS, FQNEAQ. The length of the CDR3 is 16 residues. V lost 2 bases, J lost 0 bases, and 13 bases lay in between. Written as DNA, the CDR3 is TGTGCCAGCAGCTTAATCGGAGGGCTCACTAACTATGGCTACACCTTC. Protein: CASSLIGGLTNYGYTF. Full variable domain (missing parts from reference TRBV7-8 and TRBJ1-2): GAGVSQSPRYKVAKRGQDVALRCDPISGHVSLFWYQQALGQGPEFLTYFQNEAQLDKSGLPSDRFFAERPEGSVSTLKIQRTQQEDSAVYLCASSLIGGLTNYGYTFGSGTRLTVV.

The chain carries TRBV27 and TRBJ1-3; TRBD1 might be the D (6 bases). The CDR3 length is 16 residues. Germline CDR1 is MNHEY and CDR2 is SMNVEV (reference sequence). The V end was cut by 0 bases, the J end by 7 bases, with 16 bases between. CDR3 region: CASSLSRDNPRNTIYF. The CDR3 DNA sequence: TGTGCCAGCAGTTTATCTCGGGACAACCCCCGGAACACCATATATTTT.

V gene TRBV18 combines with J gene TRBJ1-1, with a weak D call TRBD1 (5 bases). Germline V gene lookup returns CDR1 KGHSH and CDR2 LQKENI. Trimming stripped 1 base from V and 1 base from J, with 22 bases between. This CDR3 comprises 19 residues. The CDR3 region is CASSPRRTGTGVGNTEAFF. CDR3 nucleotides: TGTGCCAGCTCACCACGGAGAACAGGAACCGGAGTAGGGAACACTGAAGCTTTCTTT.

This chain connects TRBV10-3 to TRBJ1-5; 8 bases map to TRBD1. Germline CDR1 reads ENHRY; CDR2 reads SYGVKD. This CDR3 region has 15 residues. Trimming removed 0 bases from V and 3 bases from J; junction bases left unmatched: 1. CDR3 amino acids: CAISESQGANQPQHF. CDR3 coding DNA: TGTGCCATCAGTGAGTCGCAGGGGGCCAATCAGCCCCAGCATTTT.

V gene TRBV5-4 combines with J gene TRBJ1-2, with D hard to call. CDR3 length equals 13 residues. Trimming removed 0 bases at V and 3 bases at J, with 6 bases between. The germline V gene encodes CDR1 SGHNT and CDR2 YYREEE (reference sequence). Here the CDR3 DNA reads TGTGCCAGCAGCTTGGACTCTTACTATGGCTACACCTTC. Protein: CASSLDSYYGYTF.

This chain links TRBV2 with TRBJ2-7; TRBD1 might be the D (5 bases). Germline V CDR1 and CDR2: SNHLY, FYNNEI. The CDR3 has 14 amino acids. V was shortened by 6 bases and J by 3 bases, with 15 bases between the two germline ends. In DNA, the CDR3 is TGTGCCAGCAGCCGAAACATTGGACACTACGAGCAGTACTTC. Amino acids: CASSRNIGHYEQYF. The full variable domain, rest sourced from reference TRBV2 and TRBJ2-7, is EPEVTQTPSHQVTQMGQEVILRCVPISNHLYFYWYRQILGQKVEFLVSFYNNEISEKSEIFDDQFSVERPDGSNFTLKIRSTKLEDSAMYFCASSRNIGHYEQYFGPGTRLTVT.

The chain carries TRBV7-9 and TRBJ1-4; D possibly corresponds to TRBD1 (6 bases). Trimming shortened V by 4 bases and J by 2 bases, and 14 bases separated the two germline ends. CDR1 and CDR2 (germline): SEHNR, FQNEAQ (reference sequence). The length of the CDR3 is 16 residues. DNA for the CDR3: TGTGCCAGCAGCTCGGACAGTCCTGCGACTAATGAAAAACTGTTTTTT. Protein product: CASSSDSPATNEKLFF.

The chain's CDR3 is CASSRDSDQPQHF. The CDR3 DNA is TGTGCCAGCAGTCGGGACAGCGATCAGCCCCAGCATTTT. This rearrangement joins TRBV12-3 or TRBV12-4 to TRBJ1-5; 7 nucleotides agree with TRBD1. This CDR3 is built from 13 residues. Trimming at V came to 5 bases and at J to 5 bases, leaving 3 bases not matched to a gene.

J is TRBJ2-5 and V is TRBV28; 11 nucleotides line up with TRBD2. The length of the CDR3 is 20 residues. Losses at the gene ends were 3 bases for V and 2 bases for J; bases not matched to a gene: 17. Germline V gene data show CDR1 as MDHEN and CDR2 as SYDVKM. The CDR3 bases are TGTGCCAGCAGTTTGGGGCCTTTTGGTAGCGGGGGGGCGTCGCAAGAGACCCAGTACTTC. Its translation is CASSLGPFGSGGASQETQYF.

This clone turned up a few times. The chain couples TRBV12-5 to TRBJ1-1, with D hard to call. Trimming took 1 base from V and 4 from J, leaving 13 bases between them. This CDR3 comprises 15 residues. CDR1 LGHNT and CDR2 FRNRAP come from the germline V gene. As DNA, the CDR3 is TGTGCTAGTGGTTTGGACCATGGGGAGGGCACTGAAGCTTTCTTT. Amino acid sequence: CASGLDHGEGTEAFF.

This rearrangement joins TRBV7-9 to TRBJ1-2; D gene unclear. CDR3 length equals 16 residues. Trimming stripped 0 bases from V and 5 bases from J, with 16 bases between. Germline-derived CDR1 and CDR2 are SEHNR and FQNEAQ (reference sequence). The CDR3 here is CASSLAGGKFLYGYTF. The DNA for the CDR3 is TGTGCCAGCAGCTTAGCGGGCGGGAAATTTTTGTATGGCTACACCTTC.

CDR3 amino acids: CASSGTGVVTEAFF. CDR3 coding DNA: TGTGCCAGCAGCGGGACAGGGGTCGTGACTGAAGCTTTCTTT. This chain uses TRBV11-2 with TRBJ1-1; 10 nucleotides match TRBD1. The CDR3 has 14 residues. V shed 5 bases, J shed 5 bases, and the junction held 5 bases outside the gene matches. Germline values: CDR1 SGHAT, CDR2 FQNNGV.

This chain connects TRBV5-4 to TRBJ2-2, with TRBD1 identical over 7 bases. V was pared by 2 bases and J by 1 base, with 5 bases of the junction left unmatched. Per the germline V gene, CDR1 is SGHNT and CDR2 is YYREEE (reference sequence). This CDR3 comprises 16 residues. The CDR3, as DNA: TGTGCCAGCAGCTTTTCGACAGGGAAGAACACCGGGGAGCTGTTTTTT. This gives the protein CASSFSTGKNTGELFF.

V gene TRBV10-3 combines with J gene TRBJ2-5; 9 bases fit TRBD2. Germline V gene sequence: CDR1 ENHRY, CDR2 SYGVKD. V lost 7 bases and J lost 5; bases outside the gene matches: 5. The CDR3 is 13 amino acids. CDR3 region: CAITAGGGETQYF. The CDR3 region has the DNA TGTGCCATCACAGCGGGGGGTGGGGAGACCCAGTACTTC.

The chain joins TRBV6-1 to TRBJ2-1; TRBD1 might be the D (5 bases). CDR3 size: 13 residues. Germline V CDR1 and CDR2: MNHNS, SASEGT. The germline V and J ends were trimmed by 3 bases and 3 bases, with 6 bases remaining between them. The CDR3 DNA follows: TGTGCCAGCAGTGAGGGGCTCTACAATGAGCAGTTCTTC. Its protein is CASSEGLYNEQFF.

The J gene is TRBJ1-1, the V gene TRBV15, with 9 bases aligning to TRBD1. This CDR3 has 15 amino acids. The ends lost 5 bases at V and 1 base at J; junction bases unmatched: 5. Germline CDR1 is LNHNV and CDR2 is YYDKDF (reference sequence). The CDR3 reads CATSSPTGGNTEAFF. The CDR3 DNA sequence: TGTGCCACCAGCTCCCCGACAGGGGGGAACACTGAAGCTTTCTTT.

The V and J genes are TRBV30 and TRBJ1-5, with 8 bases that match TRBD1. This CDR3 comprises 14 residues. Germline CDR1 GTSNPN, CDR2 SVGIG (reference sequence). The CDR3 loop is CASDRGGSNQPQHF. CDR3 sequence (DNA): TGTGCTTCCGACAGGGGAGGAAGCAATCAGCCCCAGCATTTT.

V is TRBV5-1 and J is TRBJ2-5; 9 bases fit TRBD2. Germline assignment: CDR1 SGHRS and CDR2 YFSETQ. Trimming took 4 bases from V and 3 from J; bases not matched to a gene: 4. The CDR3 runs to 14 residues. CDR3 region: CASSPTSGKETQYF. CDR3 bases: TGCGCCAGCAGCCCGACTAGCGGAAAAGAGACCCAGTACTTC.

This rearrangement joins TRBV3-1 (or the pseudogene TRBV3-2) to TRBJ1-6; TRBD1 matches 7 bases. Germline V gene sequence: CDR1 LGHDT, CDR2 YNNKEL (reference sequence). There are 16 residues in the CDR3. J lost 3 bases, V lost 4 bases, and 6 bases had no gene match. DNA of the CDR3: TGTGCCAGCAGCCTGGCCCCAGGGGGCTATAATTCACCCCTCCACTTT. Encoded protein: CASSLAPGGYNSPLHF.

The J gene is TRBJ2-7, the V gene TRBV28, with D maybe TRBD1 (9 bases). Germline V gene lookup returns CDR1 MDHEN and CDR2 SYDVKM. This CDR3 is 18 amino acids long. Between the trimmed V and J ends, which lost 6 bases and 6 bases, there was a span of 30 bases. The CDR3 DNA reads TGTGCCAGCAGCCGTGGACAGGGGTTCTCTGCGGGGGGCGGCGAGCAGTACTTC. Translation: CASSRGQGFSAGGGEQYF.

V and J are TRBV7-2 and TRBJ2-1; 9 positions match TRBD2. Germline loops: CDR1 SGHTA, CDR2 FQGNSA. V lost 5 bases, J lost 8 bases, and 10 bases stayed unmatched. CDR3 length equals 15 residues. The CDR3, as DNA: TGTGCCAGCAGCCCGCGGGGGGGGTCTATGGATGAGCAGTTCTTC. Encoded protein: CASSPRGGSMDEQFF.

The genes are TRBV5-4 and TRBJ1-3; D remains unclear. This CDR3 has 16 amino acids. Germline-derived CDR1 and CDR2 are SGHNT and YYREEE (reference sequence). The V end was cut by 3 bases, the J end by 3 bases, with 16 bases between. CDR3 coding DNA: TGTGCCAGCAGCTGGCGGAACGGCTCCTTTGGAAACACCATATATTTT. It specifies CASSWRNGSFGNTIYF.

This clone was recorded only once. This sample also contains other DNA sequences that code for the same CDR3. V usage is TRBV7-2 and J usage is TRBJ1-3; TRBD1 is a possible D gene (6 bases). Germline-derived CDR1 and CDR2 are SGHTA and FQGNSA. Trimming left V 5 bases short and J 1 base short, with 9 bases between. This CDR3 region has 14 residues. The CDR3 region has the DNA TGTGCCAGCAGCAGACAGGTGTCTGGAAACACCATATATTTT. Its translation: CASSRQVSGNTIYF.

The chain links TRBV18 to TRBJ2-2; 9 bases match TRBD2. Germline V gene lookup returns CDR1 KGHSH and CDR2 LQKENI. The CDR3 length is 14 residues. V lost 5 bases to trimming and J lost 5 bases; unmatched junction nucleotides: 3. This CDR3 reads CASSSSGGTGELFF. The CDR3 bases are TGTGCCAGCTCATCCAGCGGGGGGACCGGGGAGCTGTTTTTT.

CDR3 protein: CATKQGNANYGYTF. CDR3 in DNA: TGTGCCACCAAACAGGGGAATGCTAACTATGGCTACACCTTC. This chain joins TRBV19 and TRBJ1-2; the match to TRBD1 covers 7 bases. There are 14 residues in the CDR3. Germline V gene lookup returns CDR1 LNHDA and CDR2 SQIVND (reference sequence). Trimming removed 10 bases from V and 0 bases from J; junction bases left unmatched: 8. The variable domain in full, completed from reference TRBV19 and TRBJ1-2, reads DGGITQSPKYLFRKEGQNVTLSCEQNLNHDAMYWYRQDPGQGLRLIYYSQIVNDFQKGDIAEGYSVSREKKESFPLTVTSAQKNPTAFYLCATKQGNANYGYTFGSGTRLTVV.

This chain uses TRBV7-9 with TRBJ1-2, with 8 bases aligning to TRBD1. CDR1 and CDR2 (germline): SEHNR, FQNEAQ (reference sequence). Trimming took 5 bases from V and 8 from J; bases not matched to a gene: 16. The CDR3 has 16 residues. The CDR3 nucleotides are TGTGCCAGCAGCATCGGACAGGGTCACCTAAGAGGGGGCTACACCTTC. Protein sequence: CASSIGQGHLRGGYTF. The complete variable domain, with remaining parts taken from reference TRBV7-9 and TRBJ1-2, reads DTGVSQNPRHKITKRGQNVTFRCDPISEHNRLYWYRQTLGQGPEFLTYFQNEAQLEKSRLLSDRFSAERPKGSFSTLEIQRTEQGDSAMYLCASSIGQGHLRGGYTFGSGTRLTVV.

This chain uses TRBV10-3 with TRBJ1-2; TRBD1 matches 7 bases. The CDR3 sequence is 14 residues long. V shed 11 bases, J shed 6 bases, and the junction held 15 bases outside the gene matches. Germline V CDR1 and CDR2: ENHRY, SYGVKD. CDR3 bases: TGTGCCGCCCGGGGCGCAGGGGGTCGGAATGGCTACACCTTC. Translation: CAARGAGGRNGYTF.